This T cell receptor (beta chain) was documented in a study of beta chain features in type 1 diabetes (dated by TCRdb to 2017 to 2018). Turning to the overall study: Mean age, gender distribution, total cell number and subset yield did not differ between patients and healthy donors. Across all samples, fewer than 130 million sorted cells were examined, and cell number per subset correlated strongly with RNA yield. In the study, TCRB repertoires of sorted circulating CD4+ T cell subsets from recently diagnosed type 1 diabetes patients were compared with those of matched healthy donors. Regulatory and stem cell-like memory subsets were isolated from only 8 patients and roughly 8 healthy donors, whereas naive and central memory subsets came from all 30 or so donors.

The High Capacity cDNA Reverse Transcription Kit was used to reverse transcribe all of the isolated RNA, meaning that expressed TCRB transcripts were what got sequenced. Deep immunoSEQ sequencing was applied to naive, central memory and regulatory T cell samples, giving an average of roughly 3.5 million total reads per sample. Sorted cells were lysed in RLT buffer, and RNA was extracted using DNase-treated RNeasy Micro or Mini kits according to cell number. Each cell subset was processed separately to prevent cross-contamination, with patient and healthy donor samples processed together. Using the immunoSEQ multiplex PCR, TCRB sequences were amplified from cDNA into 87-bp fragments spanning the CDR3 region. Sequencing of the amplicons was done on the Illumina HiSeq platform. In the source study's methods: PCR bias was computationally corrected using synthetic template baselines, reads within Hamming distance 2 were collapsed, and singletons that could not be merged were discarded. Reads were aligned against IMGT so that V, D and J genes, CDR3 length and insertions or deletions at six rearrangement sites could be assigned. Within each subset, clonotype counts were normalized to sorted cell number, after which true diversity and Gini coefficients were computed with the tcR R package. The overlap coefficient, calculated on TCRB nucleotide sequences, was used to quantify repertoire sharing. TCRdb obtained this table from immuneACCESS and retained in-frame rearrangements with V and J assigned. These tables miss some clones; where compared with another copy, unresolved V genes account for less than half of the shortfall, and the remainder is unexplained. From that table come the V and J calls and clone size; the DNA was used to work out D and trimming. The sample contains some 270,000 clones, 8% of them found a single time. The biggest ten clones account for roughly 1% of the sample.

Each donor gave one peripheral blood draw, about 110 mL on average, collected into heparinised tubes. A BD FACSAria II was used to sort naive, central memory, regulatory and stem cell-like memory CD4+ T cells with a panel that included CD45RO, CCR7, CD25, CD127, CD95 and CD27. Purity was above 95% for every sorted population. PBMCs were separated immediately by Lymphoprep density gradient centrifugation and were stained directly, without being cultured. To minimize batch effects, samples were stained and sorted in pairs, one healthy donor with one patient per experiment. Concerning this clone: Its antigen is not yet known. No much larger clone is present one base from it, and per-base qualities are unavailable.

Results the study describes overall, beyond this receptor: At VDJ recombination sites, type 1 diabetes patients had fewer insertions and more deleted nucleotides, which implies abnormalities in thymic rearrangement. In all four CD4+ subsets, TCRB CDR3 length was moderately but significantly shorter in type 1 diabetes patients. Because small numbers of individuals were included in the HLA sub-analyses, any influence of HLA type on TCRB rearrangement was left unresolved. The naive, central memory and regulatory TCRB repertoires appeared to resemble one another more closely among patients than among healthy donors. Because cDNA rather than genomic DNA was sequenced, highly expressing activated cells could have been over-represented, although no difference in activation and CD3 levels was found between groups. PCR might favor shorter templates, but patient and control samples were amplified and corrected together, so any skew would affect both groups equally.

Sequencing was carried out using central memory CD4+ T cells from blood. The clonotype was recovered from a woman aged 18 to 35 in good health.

The DNA sequence is given as TGTGCCACCAGCAGGGACCCCGCGAACACCGGGGAGCTGTTTTTT. This yields the protein CATSRDPANTGELFF. The rearranged segments are TRBV15 and TRBJ2-2, with the D segment identity uncertain. V sheds 3 bases and J sheds 0 bases, leaving 8 bases between their ends. The germline V gene (reference sequence) provides CDR1 LNHNV and CDR2 YYDKDF. The CDR3 runs 15 residues from the cysteine to the phenylalanine. This entry keeps only the CDR3 DNA: 45 bases, framed from base 1.